Detailed here is one T cell receptor (beta chain). Antigen: not known. This sample stems from a study of PD-1 blockade in classical Hodgkin lymphoma. Study as a whole: Nivolumab was given intravenously to patients at 3 mg/kg every 2 weeks.

TCRdb's table, derived via immunoSEQ multiplex PCR, lists solely in-frame clones and lacks some. The sample yields under 80,000 clones, 71% seen once. Germline CDR1 SGHKS, CDR2 YYEKEE (reference sequence). V lost 4 bases to trimming and J lost 5 bases; unmatched junction nucleotides: 11. This CDR3 region has 15 residues. Study-level findings and limits: Patients were excluded if nivolumab began under 1 year after ASCT (the autologous transplant). Before treatment, TCR diversity in newly diagnosed patients was reportedly lower than in healthy donors. Partial responders and progressors had significantly lower baseline TCR diversity.

Each patient experienced a relapse that followed autologous stem cell transplantation, and brentuximab vedotin exposure varied. This sequence was found in a human donor with classical Hodgkin lymphoma. This sequence joins TRBV5-5 and TRBJ2-5; 7 bases agree with TRBD1. The sequencing here drew on peripheral blood mononuclear cells (PBMCs), taken before the second cycle of nivolumab. The DNA of the CDR3 is TGTGCCAGCAGCCCCTGGACAGGTTCTGGGGAGACCCAGTACTTC. It codes for CASSPWTGSGETQYF.